This T cell receptor (beta chain) derives from a study of blood T cells in healthy people across ages. This CDR3 region has 15 residues. V lost 3 bases to trimming and J lost 5 bases, with 16 bases between them. As to this clonotype: Its antigen is unknown.

Whole-study results and caveats: Reliance upon unsorted PBMCs precluded definitive naive versus antigen-experienced comparison.

A second PCR of 7 to 11 cycles used a sample-barcoded 5' primer and a J-beta primer mix. TCRdb independently ran MiXCR on the 5' RACE reads; one entry per CDR3 protein. The table shows about 1,500,000 distinct CDR3 sequences, with about 40% occurring only once. The chain uses TRBV12-3 or TRBV12-4 and TRBJ2-5, with D possibly being TRBD2 (6 bases). This clonotype was sampled from a woman between 18 and 30 years old in good health. Specimen: blood. CDR3 in amino acids: CASSFRGSGEETQYF. In DNA form, the CDR3 reads TGTGCCAGCAGTTTTAGGGGTTCGGGAGAGGAGACCCAGTACTTC.